This note documents a single T cell receptor beta chain sequence. The antigen is not known. PCR used 60 Vbeta primers and 13 Jbeta primers. Produced via immunoSEQ multiplex PCR; TCRdb's table is partial and in-frame only. Of 200,000 or so clones listed, 70% to 85% are singletons. The V gene's germline CDR1 is SGHNT and CDR2 YYREEE (reference sequence). Between the trimmed V and J ends, which lost 1 base and 1 base, there was a span of 8 bases. CDR3 size: 14 residues. The record originates from a study of cytomegalovirus exposure and HLA in healthy donors. Study-wide results and caveats: Available immune exposure information covered CMV serostatus only.

Input material: PBMCs. The chain combines TRBV5-4 with TRBJ2-5; TRBD2 is a possible D gene (6 bases). The receptor was derived from a man aged 50-59 years in good health and CMV-seronegative. The CDR3 DNA is TGTGCCAGCAGCTTGCAGGGAGGCCAAGAGACCCAGTACTTC. Protein product: CASSLQGGQETQYF.